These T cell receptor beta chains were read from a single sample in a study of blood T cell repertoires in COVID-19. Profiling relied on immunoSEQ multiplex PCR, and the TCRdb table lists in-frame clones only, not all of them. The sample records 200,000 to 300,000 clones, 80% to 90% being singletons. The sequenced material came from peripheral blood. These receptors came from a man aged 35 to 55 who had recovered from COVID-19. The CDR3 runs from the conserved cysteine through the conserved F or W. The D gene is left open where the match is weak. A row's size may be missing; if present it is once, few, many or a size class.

CASSLGRSYEQYF	TGTGCCAGCAGTCTCGGGAGATCCTACGAGCAGTACTTC	-	TRBV5-6	-	TRBJ2-7
CASSLSFLAGGLKQYF	TGTGCCAGCAGCTTATCATTCCTAGCGGGGGGGCTAAAGCAGTACTTC	TRBD2	TRBV7-2	-	TRBJ2-7
CATSESSGGYSYNEQFF	TGTGCCACCAGTGAGTCTAGCGGGGGCTACTCCTACAATGAGCAGTTCTTC	TRBD2	TRBV24-1	-	TRBJ2-1
CASTRLGYTEAFF	TGTGCCAGCACCAGACTAGGGTACACTGAAGCTTTCTTT	-	TRBV12-3/TRBV12-4	-	TRBJ1-1
CASSPVAGGETQYF	TGTGCCAGCAGCCCAGTAGCGGGGGGAGAGACCCAGTACTTC	TRBD2	TRBV6-2/TRBV6-3	-	TRBJ2-5
CASSGGAPNTGELFF	TGCGCCAGCAGCGGGGGGGCGCCGAACACCGGGGAGCTGTTTTTT	-	TRBV5-1	-	TRBJ2-2
CATSDGQGGEQYF	TGTGCCACCAGTGATGGACAGGGTGGCGAGCAGTACTTC	TRBD1	TRBV24-1	-	TRBJ2-7
CASSDGTGSTDTQYF	TGCGCCAGCAGTGACGGGACTGGAAGCACAGATACGCAGTATTTT	-	TRBV10-1	once	TRBJ2-3
CASSKVTGAGGYTF	TGTGCCAGCAGCAAAGTCACAGGGGCGGGAGGCTACACCTTC	TRBD1	TRBV14	once	TRBJ1-2
CASTGTANTGELFF	TGTGCCAGTACCGGGACAGCGAACACCGGGGAGCTGTTTTTT	TRBD1	TRBV5-5	-	TRBJ2-2
CASSRGTGELYEQYF	TGTGCCAGCAGCAGAGGGACAGGGGAACTCTACGAGCAGTACTTC	TRBD1	TRBV7-7	-	TRBJ2-7
CASTEWAVGQPQHF	TGTGCCAGTACAGAGTGGGCAGTGGGTCAGCCCCAGCATTTT	-	TRBV19	-	TRBJ1-5
CASSLDIGDRYTF	TGTGCCAGCAGCTTAGATATCGGGGATCGCTACACCTTC	-	TRBV11-2	-	TRBJ1-2
CASHNGLAGATGELFF	TGTGCCAGTCATAACGGACTAGCGGGAGCTACCGGGGAGCTGTTTTTT	TRBD2	TRBV13	-	TRBJ2-2
CASSPRTGVAEAFF	TGTGCCAGCTCACCCAGGACAGGGGTTGCGGAAGCTTTCTTT	TRBD1	TRBV18	-	TRBJ1-1
CSAQSNEQFF	TGCAGTGCCCAGTCTAATGAGCAGTTCTTC	-	TRBV20-1	few	TRBJ2-1
CASSRAGLNNQPQHF	TGTGCCAGCAGTAGGGCGGGACTAAACAATCAGCCCCAGCATTTT	-	TRBV6-5	-	TRBJ1-5
CASRTLAGGREYF	TGTGCCAGTAGGACATTAGCGGGGGGCCGGGAGTATTTT	TRBD2	TRBV19	-	TRBJ2-3
CASSYGLAVSVGETQYF	TGTGCCAGCAGTTACGGACTAGCGGTCTCGGTGGGAGAGACCCAGTACTTC	TRBD2	TRBV6-2/TRBV6-3	few	TRBJ2-5
CASSRDLPGSQYF	TGTGCCAGCAGCCGGGACTTACCTGGATCGCAGTATTTT	-	TRBV5-4	-	TRBJ2-3
CASSVVPSTDTQYF	TGTGCCAGCAGCGTAGTCCCGAGCACAGATACGCAGTATTTT	-	TRBV9	-	TRBJ2-3
CASSQETEDTQYF	TGTGCCAGCAGCCAAGAAACAGAAGATACGCAGTATTTT	-	TRBV3-1/TRBV3-2	-	TRBJ2-3
CASSLGGSLRTQYF	TGTGCCAGCAGCTTAGGAGGCTCCCTGAGGACGCAGTATTTT	-	TRBV7-2	-	TRBJ2-3
CASGRQGALVPDTQYF	TGTGCCAGCGGTCGGCAGGGGGCGCTGGTTCCAGATACGCAGTATTTT	TRBD1	TRBV2	-	TRBJ2-3
CASSALAGGQETQYF	TGTGCTAGCAGCGCTTTAGCGGGGGGTCAAGAGACCCAGTACTTC	TRBD2	TRBV7-7	-	TRBJ2-5
CASSLSAGQPQHF	TGTGCCAGCAGTTTGAGTGCAGGACAGCCCCAGCATTTT	-	TRBV12-3/TRBV12-4	-	TRBJ1-5
CASSSGGSPPMGLFF	TGTGCCAGCAGCTCGGGGGGGTCTCCCCCCATGGGACTGTTTTTT	-	TRBV7-2	-	TRBJ1-4
CASSLAAGRDIQYF	TGCGCCAGCAGTCTCGCGGCAGGGAGGGACATTCAGTACTTC	TRBD2	TRBV5-1	-	TRBJ2-4
CASSQGSYGGQTPRNTIYF	TGTGCCAGCAGCCAAGGGTCTTACGGTGGACAGACCCCACGAAACACCATATATTTT	-	TRBV14	-	TRBJ1-3
CASSQGGGGSYEQYF	TGTGCCAGCAGCCAAGGCGGCGGGGGCTCCTACGAGCAGTACTTC	TRBD2	TRBV3-1/TRBV3-2	-	TRBJ2-7
CASSLWGGGYNEQFF	TGTGCCAGCAGCTTGTGGGGAGGGGGATACAATGAGCAGTTCTTC	-	TRBV5-5	-	TRBJ2-1
CASSRSGTGSYNEQFF	TGTGCCAGCAGTCGAAGTGGGACAGGCTCCTACAATGAGCAGTTCTTC	TRBD1	TRBV6-6	few	TRBJ2-1
CASSSPRVNTEAFF	TGCGCCAGCAGCTCCCCGAGGGTGAACACTGAAGCTTTCTTT	-	TRBV4-3	-	TRBJ1-1
CASSWTDQETQYF	TGTGCCAGCAGCTGGACAGACCAAGAGACCCAGTACTTC	-	TRBV11-2	-	TRBJ2-5
CASSQDSPVAFF	TGTGCCAGCAGCCAAGACTCCCCCGTAGCTTTCTTT	-	TRBV14	few	TRBJ1-1
CASGGLAKNIQYF	TGTGCCAGCGGAGGGTTAGCCAAAAACATTCAGTACTTC	-	TRBV2	-	TRBJ2-4
CSASLAGSTDTQYF	TGCAGTGCTAGTCTAGCGGGGTCCACAGATACGCAGTATTTT	TRBD2	TRBV20-1	-	TRBJ2-3
CASSYVNEQYF	TGTGCCAGCAGTTATGTCAACGAGCAGTACTTC	-	TRBV6-2/TRBV6-3	-	TRBJ2-7
CASSPPSGSYEQYF	TGTGCCAGCTCACCACCTTCAGGGTCCTACGAGCAGTACTTC	-	TRBV18	once	TRBJ2-7
CASSGLAGAETQYF	TGTGCCAGCAGTGGCCTTGCGGGGGCCGAGACCCAGTACTTC	-	TRBV6-2/TRBV6-3	-	TRBJ2-5
CASSRGQGGGNTIYF	TGTGCCAGCAGCCGGGGACAGGGCGGCGGAAACACCATATATTTT	TRBD1	TRBV7-9	once	TRBJ1-3
CASSATSGLLNEQFF	TGTGCCAGCAGCGCGACTAGCGGACTACTCAATGAGCAGTTCTTC	TRBD2	TRBV9	-	TRBJ2-1